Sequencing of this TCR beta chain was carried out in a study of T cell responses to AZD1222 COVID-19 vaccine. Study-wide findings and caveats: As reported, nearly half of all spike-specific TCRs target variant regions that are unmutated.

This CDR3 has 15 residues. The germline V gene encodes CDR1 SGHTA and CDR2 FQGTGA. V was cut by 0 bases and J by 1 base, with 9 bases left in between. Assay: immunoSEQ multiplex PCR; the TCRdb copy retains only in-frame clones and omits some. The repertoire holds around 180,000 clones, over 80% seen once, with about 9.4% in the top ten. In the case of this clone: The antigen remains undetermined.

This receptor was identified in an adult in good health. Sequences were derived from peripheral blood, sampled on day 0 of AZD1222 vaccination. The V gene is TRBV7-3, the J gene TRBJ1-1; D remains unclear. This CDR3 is CASSLTPDQNTEAFF. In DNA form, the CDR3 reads TGTGCCAGCAGCTTAACCCCGGATCAGAACACTGAAGCTTTCTTT.